The subject of this entry is one TCR beta chain. The sample comes from a study of Graves' ophthalmopathy and Graves' hyperthyroidism. Enrolled hyperthyroidism patients had a new diagnosis, a duration under 2 months, and an age of 18 to 65. Exclusion covered patients with other autoimmune diseases or uncontrolled infections (as well as pregnancy or lactation). RNA transcripts were the source from which TCR beta CDR3 regions were amplified. The workflow started with a first-round RT-PCR run with HTBI primers and then moved on to a second-round multiplex PCR. One entry per CDR3 protein, called by TCRdb with MiXCR from the multiplex PCR reads. The sample shows around 1.1 million distinct CDR3 sequences, about 36% of them seen only once. V lost 8 bases, J lost 6 bases, and 13 bases lay in between. CDR1 is MNHEY, CDR2 SMNVEV, per germline (reference sequence). The CDR3 totals 12 residues.

The clonotype originates from an adult man with Graves' hyperthyroidism. The V gene is TRBV27, the J gene TRBJ1-2; D is possibly TRBD1 (5 bases). Sample: peripheral blood or thyroid tissue (not recorded which). CDR3 nucleotide sequence: TGTGCCAGCTACGCAGGCAGGGATGGCTACACCTTC. Translated, it gives CASYAGRDGYTF.